This TCR beta chain originates from a study of regulatory T cells in long-lasting Graves disease. Study overall: Graves' patients diagnosed newly had used antithyroid drugs under 3 months. Overall study findings and caveats: TRBV28, TRBJ1-2 and TRBJ2-5 emerged as the favored segments in persistent disease.

In the case of this clonotype: Its antigen is currently unknown.

Sequencing libraries for TCR beta were prepared with iRepertoire HTBI primers and Arm-PCR of CDR3 regions. TCRdb ran MiXCR on the multiplex PCR reads and lists one entry per CDR3 protein. The table has about 320,000 distinct CDR3 sequences, 15% to 20% seen once; the top ten hold about 36%. Time point meaning: newly diagnosed GD, antithyroid drugs for less than 3 months. Extracted PBMC RNA gave rise to the TCR library. American Thyroid Association guidelines were used to diagnose Graves' disease. Collection of peripheral blood (roughly 9.3 milliliters) was done using EDTA tubes. Germline CDR1 reads SGHRS; CDR2 reads YFSETQ. This CDR3 spans 15 amino acids. V was shortened by 1 base and J by 0 bases, with 7 bases between the two germline ends.

The sample was peripheral blood mononuclear cells (PBMCs), taken at new diagnosis, from a patient treated with antithyroid drugs. This clonotype was sampled from a female donor with Graves disease. This chain connects TRBV5-1 to TRBJ2-2; a possible D gene is TRBD1 (6 bases). CDR3 amino acids: CASSLTGPNTGELFF. The CDR3 nucleotides read TGCGCCAGCAGCTTGACAGGGCCGAACACCGGGGAGCTGTTTTTT.